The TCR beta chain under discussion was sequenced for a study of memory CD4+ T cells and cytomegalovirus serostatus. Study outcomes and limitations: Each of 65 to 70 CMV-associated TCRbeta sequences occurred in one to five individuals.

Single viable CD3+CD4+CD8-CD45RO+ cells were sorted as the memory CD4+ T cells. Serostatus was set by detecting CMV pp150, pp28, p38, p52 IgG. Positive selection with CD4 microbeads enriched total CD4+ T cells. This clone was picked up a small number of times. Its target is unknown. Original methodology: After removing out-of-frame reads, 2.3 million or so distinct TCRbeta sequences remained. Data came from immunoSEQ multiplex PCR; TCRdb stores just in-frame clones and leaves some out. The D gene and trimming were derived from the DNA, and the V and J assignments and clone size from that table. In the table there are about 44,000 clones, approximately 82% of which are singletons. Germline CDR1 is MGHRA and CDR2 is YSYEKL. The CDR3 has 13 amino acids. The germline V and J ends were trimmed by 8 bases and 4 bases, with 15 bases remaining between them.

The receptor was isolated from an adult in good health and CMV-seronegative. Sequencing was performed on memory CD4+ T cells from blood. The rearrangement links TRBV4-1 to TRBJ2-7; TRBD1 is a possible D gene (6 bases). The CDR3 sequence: CASGRQEGYEQYF. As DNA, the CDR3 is TGCGCCAGCGGGAGACAGGAAGGGTACGAGCAGTACTTC.